Listed here are 26 T cell receptor beta chains from one sample, sequenced in a study of cytomegalovirus exposure and HLA in healthy donors. Vbeta (60) and Jbeta (13) primers were used in the PCR. This table comes from immunoSEQ multiplex PCR, and its TCRdb copy is limited to in-frame clones, with some not included. The top ten hold approximately 5.6% of the sample, which has roughly 100,000 clones, 60% to 85% seen once. The material sequenced was PBMCs. These receptor sequences come from a male donor in good health and CMV-seronegative.

This clone was observed once. The J gene is TRBJ2-2, the V gene TRBV9; 7 bases fit TRBD1. V dropped 6 bases and J dropped 5; count of bases not matched to a gene: 7. The CDR3 spans 14 residues. Germline CDR1 reads SGDLS; CDR2 reads YYNGEE. The CDR3 coding sequence is TGTGCCAGCACTAGGACAGGAGGAACCGGGGAGCTGTTTTTT. As protein: CASTRTGGTGELFF.

The rearrangement links TRBV28 to TRBJ2-5; 14 nucleotides align to TRBD2. Losses at the gene ends were 5 bases for V and 5 bases for J; bases not matched to a gene: 10. The CDR3 sequence is 17 residues long. The germline V gene has CDR1 MDHEN and CDR2 SYDVKM. The CDR3 protein is CASSPGGLAGVRETQYF. The CDR3 DNA sequence: TGTGCCAGCAGTCCTGGGGGACTAGCGGGAGTAAGGGAGACCCAGTACTTC.

The chain recombines TRBV6-6 with TRBJ2-3; D gene ambiguous. The CDR3 consists of 15 residues. Trimming shortened V by 3 bases and J by 0 bases, and 10 bases separated the two germline ends. The germline CDR1 and CDR2 sequences are MNHNY and SVGAGI (reference sequence). CDR3 protein: CASSYIEASTDTQYF. CDR3 DNA sequence: TGTGCCAGCAGTTATATTGAAGCGAGCACAGATACGCAGTATTTT.

The V call is TRBV5-1, the J call TRBJ2-5, with TRBD2 matching over 14 bases. The germline V gene has CDR1 SGHRS and CDR2 YFSETQ. This CDR3 is built from 17 residues. V was clipped by 4 bases and J by 5 bases; unmatched bases: 10. The CDR3 spells CASSRVGLAGGEETQYF. The CDR3 DNA is TGCGCCAGCAGCCGGGTCGGACTAGCGGGAGGAGAGGAGACCCAGTACTTC.

This rearrangement joins TRBV7-6 to TRBJ2-7; 9 bases match TRBD1. Per germline, CDR1 SGHVS and CDR2 FNYEAQ. The V gene end was trimmed by 3 bases and the J gene end by 2 bases; junction bases not matched to a gene: 2. The CDR3 runs 14 residues. CDR3 DNA sequence: TGTGCCAGCAGCTTGGACAGGGGTCCCTACGAGCAGTACTTC. Its translation is CASSLDRGPYEQYF. The full variable domain, rest sourced from reference TRBV7-6 and TRBJ2-7, is GAGVSQSPRYKVTKRGQDVALRCDPISGHVSLYWYRQALGQGPEFLTYFNYEAQQDKSGLPNDRFSAERPEGSISTLTIQRTEQRDSAMYRCASSLDRGPYEQYFGPGTRLTVT.

The gene calls are TRBV27 and TRBJ1-5, with D uncertain. Trimming stripped 8 bases from V and 1 base from J, with 18 bases between. Per germline, CDR1 MNHEY and CDR2 SMNVEV (reference sequence). The CDR3 extends over 16 amino acids. CDR3 residues: CASSPWSGSSNQPQHF. The CDR3 DNA sequence: TGTGCCAGCTCACCCTGGTCGGGTTCCAGCAATCAGCCCCAGCATTTT.

The chain uses TRBV7-9 and TRBJ1-1, with D hard to call. Germline V gives CDR1 SEHNR, CDR2 FQNEAQ (reference sequence). This CDR3 comprises 13 residues. Deletions cut 1 base from V and 5 bases from J, with 8 bases between. The CDR3 DNA reads TGTGCCAGCAGCTTAGATCTGTTAACTGAAGCTTTCTTT. Its protein product is CASSLDLLTEAFF.

The V call is TRBV4-3, the J call TRBJ2-1; TRBD2 aligns across 13 bases. From germline, CDR1 is LGHNA and CDR2 YSLEER. The length of the CDR3 is 16 residues. Trimming removed 3 bases from V and 7 bases from J; junction bases left unmatched: 6. The CDR3 region is CASSQRLAGGGNEQFF. In DNA form, the CDR3 reads TGCGCCAGCAGCCAGAGACTAGCGGGAGGAGGGAATGAGCAGTTCTTC.

The V gene is TRBV19, the J gene TRBJ2-5; a weak D match, TRBD1 (6 bases). The V gene's germline CDR1 is LNHDA and CDR2 SQIVND (reference sequence). The CDR3 extends over 14 amino acids. V lost 5 bases and J lost 4, with 14 bases in between. The CDR3 here is CASSEGQWRETQYF. The CDR3 bases are TGTGCCAGTAGTGAAGGACAGTGGAGAGAGACCCAGTACTTC. Drawing the rest from reference TRBV19 and TRBJ2-5, the complete variable domain is DGGITQSPKYLFRKEGQNVTLSCEQNLNHDAMYWYRQDPGQGLRLIYYSQIVNDFQKGDIAEGYSVSREKKESFPLTVTSAQKNPTAFYLCASSEGQWRETQYFGPGTRLLVL.

There are a few counts of this clone. This rearrangement joins TRBV5-1 to TRBJ2-7, with 9 bases aligning to TRBD1. Germline V CDR1 and CDR2: SGHRS, YFSETQ. Trimming at V came to 4 bases and at J to 3 bases, leaving 8 bases not matched to a gene. CDR3 length: 15 amino acids. CDR3 in amino acids: CASSPGTGGFYEQYF. CDR3 DNA: TGCGCCAGCAGCCCGGGAACAGGGGGCTTCTACGAGCAGTACTTC.

The chain carries TRBV11-3 and TRBJ1-1, with D unresolved. CDR1 SGHNT and CDR2 YENEEA come from the germline V gene. This CDR3 comprises 15 residues. Trimming cost V 1 base and J 2 bases, with 11 bases left between them. The chain's CDR3 is CASSLGRLTNTEAFF. The CDR3 coding sequence is TGTGCCAGCAGCTTAGGGAGACTAACCAACACTGAAGCTTTCTTT.

This clone was counted only a few times. This chain uses TRBV7-9 with TRBJ2-7; 14 bases line up with TRBD2. The CDR3 is 16 residues long. V trimming: 5 bases; J trimming: 2 bases; junction bases outside the gene matches: 5. In germline, CDR1 is SEHNR, CDR2 FQNEAQ (reference sequence). As DNA, the CDR3 is TGTGCCAGCAGCCAGGGACTAGCGGGGGAGGCCTACGAGCAGTACTTC. Its translation is CASSQGLAGEAYEQYF.

This clone showed up just a few times. This sequence joins TRBV19 and TRBJ2-3; the match to TRBD2 covers 12 bases. After removal of 1 base from V and 6 bases from J, the junction contained 5 bases not matched to a gene. Germline V gives CDR1 LNHDA, CDR2 SQIVND (reference sequence). This CDR3 has 16 residues. This CDR3 reads CASSIGLAGGTDTQYF. CDR3 nucleotide sequence: TGTGCCAGTAGTATAGGCCTAGCGGGAGGGACCGATACGCAGTATTTT.

This clone was seen only once. The chain is built from TRBV21-1 and TRBJ1-1. TRBV21-1 is a listed pseudogene. The CDR3 loop spans 10 amino acids. CDR3 region: CASTPVEAFF. CDR3 nucleotides: TGTGCCAGCACCCCGGTTGAAGCTTTCTTT.

The chain couples TRBV4-3 to TRBJ2-3; 10 bases fit TRBD2. The CDR3 runs 16 residues. The J segment lost 0 bases and the V segment lost 2 bases, leaving 2 bases of the junction unmatched. Germline V CDR1 and CDR2: LGHNA, YSLEER. As DNA, the CDR3 is TGCGCCAGCAGCCAACGAGCGGGAGGGAGCACAGATACGCAGTATTTT. It specifies CASSQRAGGSTDTQYF.

Notes on this clone: One junction end does not reproduce the germline sequence, and a read error may be involved. V and J are TRBV28 and TRBJ2-7; 12 bases match TRBD2. CDR1 MDHEN and CDR2 SYDVKM come from the germline V gene. This CDR3 region has 14 residues. In DNA form, the CDR3 reads TGTGCCAGCAGTTTAGGGACTAGCGGGCCAATGGACCAATTC. Residues: CASSLGTSGPMDQF.

Regarding this clone: This CDR3 is also generated by other DNA sequences in the sample. The genes are TRBV5-1 and TRBJ1-4; TRBD1 matches 7 bases. CDR3 length: 16 amino acids. Germline values: CDR1 SGHRS, CDR2 YFSETQ. After removal of 4 bases from V and 0 bases from J, the junction contained 6 bases not matched to a gene. The CDR3 nucleotides read TGCGCCAGCAGCATGGGACAGACTGCAACTAATGAAAAACTGTTTTTT. Amino acid sequence: CASSMGQTATNEKLFF.

V and J are TRBV7-2 and TRBJ2-1, with D perhaps matching TRBD1 (6 bases). The CDR3 is 16 amino acids. V lost 1 base to trimming and J lost 6 bases, with 16 bases between them. Germline CDR1 reads SGHTA; CDR2 reads FQGNSA. The CDR3 reads CASSLVAGDMGNEQFF. The CDR3 region has the DNA TGTGCCAGCAGCTTAGTTGCAGGGGACATGGGCAATGAGCAGTTCTTC.

V and J are TRBV7-9 and TRBJ2-3, with TRBD2 matching 12 bases. CDR1 is SEHNR and CDR2 is FQNEAQ in the germline V gene (reference sequence). After removal of 4 bases from V and 2 bases from J, the junction contained 4 bases not matched to a gene. This CDR3 contains 16 residues. CDR3 DNA: TGTGCCAGCAGCTCGAGGACTAGCGGGATCACAGATACGCAGTATTTT. Amino acid sequence: CASSSRTSGITDTQYF.

The chain recombines TRBV30 with TRBJ2-1; 9 bases line up with TRBD2. The germline V gene has CDR1 GTSNPN and CDR2 SVGIG (reference sequence). V lost 0 bases, J lost 5 bases, and 5 bases stayed unmatched. The CDR3 runs 15 residues. The CDR3 DNA reads TGTGCCTGGAGTGTAGGTAGCGGGAGAGACAATGAGCAGTTCTTC. Translating it yields CAWSVGSGRDNEQFF.

The sample holds one count of this clone. The chain combines TRBV18 with TRBJ2-1, with 16 bases identical to TRBD2. The CDR3 runs 17 residues. The germline V gene has CDR1 KGHSH and CDR2 LQKENI. J was trimmed by 6 bases and V by 8 bases; bases with no gene match: 10. The CDR3 nucleotides are TGTGCCAGCGTCCCCGGGACTAGCGGGAGGGCTTCCAATGAGCAGTTCTTC. Translating it yields CASVPGTSGRASNEQFF.

The chain is built from TRBV28 and TRBJ1-6; D call uncertain. Trimming left V 6 bases short and J 9 bases short, with 12 bases between. CDR1 and CDR2 (germline): MDHEN, SYDVKM. The CDR3 spans 13 residues. The CDR3 DNA follows: TGTGCCAGCAGGCGGCCGAGTCCTTCACCCCTCCACTTT. Protein sequence: CASRRPSPSPLHF.

This clone was observed once. V and J are TRBV13 and TRBJ2-6; 8 nucleotides agree with TRBD2. This CDR3 has 17 amino acids. V dropped 5 bases and J dropped 4; count of bases not matched to a gene: 10. Looked up from germline, CDR1 is PRHDT and CDR2 is FYEKMQ (reference sequence). The CDR3 DNA follows: TGTGCCAGCAGCCTAAGGATGCGGGGGGACGGGGCCAACGTCCTGACTTTC. It codes for CASSLRMRGDGANVLTF.

The chain combines TRBV18 with TRBJ2-5; D might be TRBD2 (6 bases). The CDR3 totals 15 residues. Trimming cost V 3 bases and J 2 bases, with 13 bases left between them. Looked up from germline, CDR1 is KGHSH and CDR2 is LQKENI. CDR3 region: CASSPAGQSQETQYF. The CDR3 DNA is TGTGCCAGCTCACCCGCGGGGCAGAGTCAAGAGACCCAGTACTTC.

The chain is built from TRBV18 and TRBJ2-7; D gene uncertain. V was cut by 3 bases and J by 2 bases, with 5 bases left in between. This CDR3 is 12 amino acids long. Germline V gene lookup returns CDR1 KGHSH and CDR2 LQKENI. The CDR3 protein is CASSPSPYEQYF. In DNA, the CDR3 is TGTGCCAGCTCACCGTCTCCCTACGAGCAGTACTTC.

The V gene is TRBV18, the J gene TRBJ2-6; D uncertain. The CDR3 runs to 18 residues. Germline assignment: CDR1 KGHSH and CDR2 LQKENI. V gave up 3 bases and J gave up 0 bases, with 15 bases separating them. The CDR3 nucleotides are TGTGCCAGCTCACCCCCTTCCCAGGAAAGCTCTGGGGCCAACGTCCTGACTTTC. This gives the protein CASSPPSQESSGANVLTF.